The 7 T cell receptor beta chains in this list originate from one sample, sequenced in a study of cytomegalovirus exposure and HLA in healthy donors. Vbeta (60) and Jbeta (13) primers were used in the PCR. Clones were sequenced by immunoSEQ multiplex PCR, and TCRdb holds only the in-frame ones, with some missing. The repertoire consists of around 140,000 clones, with 76% occurring once and the leading ten covering 1.5% to 2%. The sequencing sample was made of PBMCs. Every receptor here comes from a man aged 40-50 years in good health and CMV-seronegative.

A remark on this clone: Its ends do not fully match the called genes, so a read error is possible. The chain couples TRBV19 to TRBJ2-1, with D unclear. The CDR3 runs to 15 residues. CDR1 is LNHDA and CDR2 is SQIVND in the germline V gene (reference sequence). CDR3 in DNA: TGTGCCAGTGGTATTACCTCGAGCTCCTACAATGAGCAGTTCTTC. Amino acid sequence: CASGITSSSYNEQFF.

V and J are TRBV6-6 and TRBJ1-1; maybe TRBD1 (6 bases). CDR3 size: 16 residues. Germline assignment: CDR1 MNHNY and CDR2 SVGAGI (reference sequence). Trimming cost V 7 bases and J 1 base, with 19 bases left between them. CDR3 in DNA: TGTGCCAGCAAGACAGGCCAAATGGTAGGGAACACTGAAGCTTTCTTT. It yields the protein CASKTGQMVGNTEAFF.

Note on this clone: Other DNA sequences of this sample code for an identical CDR3. The rearrangement uses TRBV27 and TRBJ2-7, with D perhaps matching TRBD1 (5 bases). Germline V CDR1 and CDR2: MNHEY, SMNVEV (reference sequence). V shed 3 bases and J shed 3 bases, with 9 bases lying between them. There are 13 residues in the CDR3. The CDR3 loop reads CASSFGQGYEQYF. As DNA, the CDR3 is TGTGCCAGCAGTTTTGGGCAGGGCTACGAGCAGTACTTC.

This clone was seen once. This chain uses TRBV19 with TRBJ2-7; D is unresolved. Trimming took 4 bases from V and 2 from J, leaving 9 bases between them. Germline V gives CDR1 LNHDA, CDR2 SQIVND (reference sequence). The CDR3 is 13 residues long. The chain's CDR3 is CASSTQVTYEQYF. CDR3 coding DNA: TGTGCCAGTAGTACTCAGGTAACCTACGAGCAGTACTTC.

The sample holds a few counts of this clone. This chain uses TRBV6-4 with TRBJ1-6; 8 nucleotides match TRBD1. The CDR3 length is 19 residues. Per germline, CDR1 MRHNA and CDR2 SNTAGT. J gave up 0 bases and V 3 bases, and 10 bases lay outside the gene matches. CDR3 nucleotides: TGTGCCAGCAGTGAAAATTTGGGACAGGCGAGCTCCTATAATTCACCCCTCCACTTT. It codes for CASSENLGQASSYNSPLHF.

The chain is built from TRBV7-9 and TRBJ2-5, with 12 bases matching TRBD2. V dropped 5 bases and J dropped 2; count of bases not matched to a gene: 6. CDR3 size: 16 residues. Germline V gene lookup returns CDR1 SEHNR and CDR2 FQNEAQ (reference sequence). The CDR3 bases are TGTGCCAGCAGCCTTGGACTAGCGGGGAATCAAGAGACCCAGTACTTC. Translation gives CASSLGLAGNQETQYF.

This chain joins TRBV18 and TRBJ2-2, with 7 bases that match TRBD1. CDR1 is KGHSH, CDR2 LQKENI, per germline. The junction had 4 bases not matched to a gene; V was cut back by 3 bases and J by 0 bases. There are 16 residues in the CDR3. This chain's CDR3 is CASSPRGGANTGELFF. CDR3 in DNA: TGTGCCAGCTCACCGCGAGGGGGCGCGAACACCGGGGAGCTGTTTTTT.